This T cell receptor (beta chain) was sequenced in a study of T cell responses to AZD1222 COVID-19 vaccine. V lost 5 bases to trimming and J lost 1 base; unmatched junction nucleotides: 12. CDR1 and CDR2 (germline): LNHDA, SQIVND (reference sequence). This CDR3 is 17 amino acids long. Clones were read by immunoSEQ multiplex PCR, and TCRdb kept only the in-frame ones, dropping some. The sample includes 150,000 or so clones, roughly 90% of them seen just once. This TCR was sampled from an adult in good health. The sequenced sample was peripheral blood, obtained on day 0 of AZD1222 vaccination. The rearrangement joins TRBV19 to TRBJ2-7; the match to TRBD2 covers 9 bases. CDR3 residues: CASSSIALAGPSYEQYF. CDR3 nucleotides: TGTGCCAGTAGTTCGATCGCCCTAGCGGGACCGTCCTACGAGCAGTACTTC. Filled out from reference TRBV19 and TRBJ2-7, the complete variable domain reads DGGITQSPKYLFRKEGQNVTLSCEQNLNHDAMYWYRQDPGQGLRLIYYSQIVNDFQKGDIAEGYSVSREKKESFPLTVTSAQKNPTAFYLCASSSIALAGPSYEQYFGPGTRLTVT.